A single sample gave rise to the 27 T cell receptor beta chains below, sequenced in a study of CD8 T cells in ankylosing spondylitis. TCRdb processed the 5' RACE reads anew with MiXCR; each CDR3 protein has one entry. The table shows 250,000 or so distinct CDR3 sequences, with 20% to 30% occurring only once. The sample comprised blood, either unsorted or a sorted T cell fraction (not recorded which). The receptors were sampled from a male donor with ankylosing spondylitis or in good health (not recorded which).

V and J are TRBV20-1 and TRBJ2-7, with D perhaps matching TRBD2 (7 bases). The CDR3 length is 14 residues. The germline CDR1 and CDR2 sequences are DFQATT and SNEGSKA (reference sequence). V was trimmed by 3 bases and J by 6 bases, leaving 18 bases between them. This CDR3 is CSASRMLGGGEQYF. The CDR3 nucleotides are TGCAGTGCTAGTCGGATGTTGGGAGGGGGCGAGCAGTACTTC.

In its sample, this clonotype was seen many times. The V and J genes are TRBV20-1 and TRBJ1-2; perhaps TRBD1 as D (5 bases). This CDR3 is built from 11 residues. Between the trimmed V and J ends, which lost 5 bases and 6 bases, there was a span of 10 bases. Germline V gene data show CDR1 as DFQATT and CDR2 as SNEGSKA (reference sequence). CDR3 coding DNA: TGCAGTGCTGAACGAGGGGATGGCTACACCTTC. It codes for CSAERGDGYTF.

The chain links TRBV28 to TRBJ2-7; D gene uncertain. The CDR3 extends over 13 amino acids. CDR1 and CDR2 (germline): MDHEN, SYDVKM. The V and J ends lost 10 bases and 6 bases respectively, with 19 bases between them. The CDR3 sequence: CAMGPGRLCEQYF. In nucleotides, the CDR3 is TGTGCCATGGGCCCCGGGCGCCTCTGCGAGCAGTACTTC.

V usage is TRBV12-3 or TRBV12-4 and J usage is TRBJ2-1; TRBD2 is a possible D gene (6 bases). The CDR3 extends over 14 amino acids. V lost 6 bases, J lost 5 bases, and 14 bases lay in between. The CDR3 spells CASRQTSNHNEQFF. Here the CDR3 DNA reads TGTGCCAGCAGACAAACTAGCAATCACAATGAGCAGTTCTTC.

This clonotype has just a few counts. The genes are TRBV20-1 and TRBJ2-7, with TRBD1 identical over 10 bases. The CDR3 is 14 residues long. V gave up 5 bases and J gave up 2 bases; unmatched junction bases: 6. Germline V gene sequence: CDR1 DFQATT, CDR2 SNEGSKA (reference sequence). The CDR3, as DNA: TGCAGTGCTGATCCGGGACAGGGGACCTACGAGCAGTACTTC. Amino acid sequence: CSADPGQGTYEQYF.

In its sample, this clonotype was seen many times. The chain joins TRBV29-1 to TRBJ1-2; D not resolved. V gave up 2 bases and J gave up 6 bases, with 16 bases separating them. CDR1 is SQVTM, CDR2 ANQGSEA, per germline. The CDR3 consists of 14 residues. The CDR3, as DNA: TGCAGCGTTGAATTCGGTGGGTTAGGCGATGGCTACACCTTC. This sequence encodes CSVEFGGLGDGYTF.

CDR3 region: CASNRDRFYGYTF. DNA for the CDR3: TGTGCCAGCAACCGGGACAGATTCTATGGCTACACCTTC. The V call is TRBV2, the J call TRBJ1-2, with 7 bases aligning to TRBD1. The germline CDR1 and CDR2 sequences are SNHLY and FYNNEI. Germline trimming cut 7 bases from V and 4 bases from J; bases unmatched to any gene: 6. This CDR3 is 13 amino acids long.

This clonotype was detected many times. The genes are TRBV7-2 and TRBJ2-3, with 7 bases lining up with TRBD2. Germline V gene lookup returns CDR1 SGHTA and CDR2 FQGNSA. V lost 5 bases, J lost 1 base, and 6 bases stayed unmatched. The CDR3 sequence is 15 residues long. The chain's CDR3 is CASSIPSGGTDTQYF. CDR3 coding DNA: TGTGCCAGCAGCATCCCTAGCGGAGGCACAGATACGCAGTATTTT.

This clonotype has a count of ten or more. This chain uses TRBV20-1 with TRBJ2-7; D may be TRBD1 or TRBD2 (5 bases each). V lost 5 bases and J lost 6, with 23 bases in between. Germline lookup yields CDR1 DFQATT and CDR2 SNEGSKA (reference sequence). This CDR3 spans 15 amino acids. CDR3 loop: CSAGTLDSALSEQYF. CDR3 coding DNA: TGCAGTGCTGGGACCTTGGACTCTGCCCTCTCCGAGCAGTACTTC.

The CDR3 DNA reads as TGCAGCGTTGGAACGGGTATCAATCAGCCCCAGCATTTT. It is translated as CSVGTGINQPQHF. The rearrangement links TRBV29-1 to TRBJ1-5; D ambiguous. Germline CDR1 is SQVTM and CDR2 is ANQGSEA. CDR3 length: 13 residues. Trimming shortened V by 4 bases and J by 3 bases, and 10 bases separated the two germline ends. Full variable domain (remainder filled in from reference TRBV29-1 and TRBJ1-5): SAVISQKPSRDICQRGTSLTIQCQVDSQVTMMFWYRQQPGQSLTLIATANQGSEATYESGFVIDKFPISRPNLTFSTLTVSNMSPEDSSIYLCSVGTGINQPQHFGDGTRLSIL.

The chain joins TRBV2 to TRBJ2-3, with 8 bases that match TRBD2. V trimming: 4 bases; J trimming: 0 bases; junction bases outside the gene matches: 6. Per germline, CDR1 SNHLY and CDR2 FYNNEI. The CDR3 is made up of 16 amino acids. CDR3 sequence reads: CASSVAGSLSTDTQYF. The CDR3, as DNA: TGTGCCAGCAGTGTAGCGGGGTCCTTGAGCACAGATACGCAGTATTTT. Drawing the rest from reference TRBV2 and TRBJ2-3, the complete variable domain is EPEVTQTPSHQVTQMGQEVILRCVPISNHLYFYWYRQILGQKVEFLVSFYNNEISEKSEIFDDQFSVERPDGSNFTLKIRSTKLEDSAMYFCASSVAGSLSTDTQYFGPGTRLTVL.

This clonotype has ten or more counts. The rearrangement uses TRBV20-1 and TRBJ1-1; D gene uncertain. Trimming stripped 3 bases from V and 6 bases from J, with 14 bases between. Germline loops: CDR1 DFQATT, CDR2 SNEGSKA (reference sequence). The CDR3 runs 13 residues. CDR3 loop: CSARTAEVPEAFF. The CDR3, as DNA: TGCAGTGCTAGGACGGCCGAGGTCCCTGAAGCTTTCTTT.

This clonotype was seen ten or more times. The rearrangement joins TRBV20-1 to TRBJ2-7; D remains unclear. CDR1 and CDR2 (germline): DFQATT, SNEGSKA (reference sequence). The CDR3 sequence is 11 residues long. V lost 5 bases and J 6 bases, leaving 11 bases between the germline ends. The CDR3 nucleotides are TGCAGTGCTTCGCCGGATTTCGAGCAGTACTTC. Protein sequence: CSASPDFEQYF.

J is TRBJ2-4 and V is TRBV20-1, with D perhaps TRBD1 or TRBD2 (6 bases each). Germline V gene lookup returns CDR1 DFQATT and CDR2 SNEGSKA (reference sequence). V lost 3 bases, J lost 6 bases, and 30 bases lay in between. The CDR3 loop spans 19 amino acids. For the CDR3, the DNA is TGCAGTGCTAGGGCGCGGGGTAAGGACATCCGGACAGCTGGAAACATTCAGTACTTC. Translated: CSARARGKDIRTAGNIQYF.

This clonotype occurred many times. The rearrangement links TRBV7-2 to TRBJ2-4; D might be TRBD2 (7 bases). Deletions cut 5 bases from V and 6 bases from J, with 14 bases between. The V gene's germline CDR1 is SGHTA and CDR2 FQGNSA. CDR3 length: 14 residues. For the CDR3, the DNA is TGTGCCAGCAGCAGGGGGGGGGGCGCAAACATTCAGTACTTC. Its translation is CASSRGGGANIQYF.

CDR3 sequence: CSASRTSNQPQHF. CDR3 coding DNA: TGCAGTGCTAGTCGGACTAGCAATCAGCCCCAGCATTTT. The chain couples TRBV20-1 to TRBJ1-5; D is uncertain. This CDR3 contains 13 residues. Germline values: CDR1 DFQATT, CDR2 SNEGSKA (reference sequence). V was pared by 3 bases and J by 0 bases, with 6 bases between.

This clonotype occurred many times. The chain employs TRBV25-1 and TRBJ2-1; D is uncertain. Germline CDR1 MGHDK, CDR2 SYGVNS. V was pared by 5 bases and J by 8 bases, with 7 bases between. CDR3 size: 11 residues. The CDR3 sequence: CASSYWDEQFF. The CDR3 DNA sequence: TGTGCCAGCAGTTATTGGGATGAGCAGTTCTTC.

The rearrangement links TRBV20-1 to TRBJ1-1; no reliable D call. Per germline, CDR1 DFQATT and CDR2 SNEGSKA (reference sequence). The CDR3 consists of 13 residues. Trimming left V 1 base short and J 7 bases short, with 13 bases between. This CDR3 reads CSARGGPEGEAFF. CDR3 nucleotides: TGCAGTGCTAGAGGAGGGCCGGAGGGTGAAGCTTTCTTT.

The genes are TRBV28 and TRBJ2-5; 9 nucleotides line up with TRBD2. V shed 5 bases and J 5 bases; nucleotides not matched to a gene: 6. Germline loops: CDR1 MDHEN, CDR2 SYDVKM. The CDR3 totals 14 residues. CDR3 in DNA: TGTGCCAGCAGTCTGCTAGCGGGACCGGAGACCCAGTACTTC. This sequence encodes CASSLLAGPETQYF.

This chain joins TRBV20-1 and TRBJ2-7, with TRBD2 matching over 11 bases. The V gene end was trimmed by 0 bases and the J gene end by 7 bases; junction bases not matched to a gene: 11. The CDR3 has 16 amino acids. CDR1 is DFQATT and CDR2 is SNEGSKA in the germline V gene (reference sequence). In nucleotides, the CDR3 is TGCAGTGCTAGAGATTTTCGCTTAGCGGGGGGGGCTGAGCAGTACTTC. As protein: CSARDFRLAGGAEQYF.

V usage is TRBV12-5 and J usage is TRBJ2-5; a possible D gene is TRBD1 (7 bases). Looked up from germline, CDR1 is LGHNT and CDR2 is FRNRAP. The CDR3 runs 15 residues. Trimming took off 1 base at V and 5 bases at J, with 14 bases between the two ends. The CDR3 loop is CASGLGQGGTETQYF. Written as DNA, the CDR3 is TGTGCTAGTGGTTTGGGGCAGGGGGGCACGGAGACCCAGTACTTC.

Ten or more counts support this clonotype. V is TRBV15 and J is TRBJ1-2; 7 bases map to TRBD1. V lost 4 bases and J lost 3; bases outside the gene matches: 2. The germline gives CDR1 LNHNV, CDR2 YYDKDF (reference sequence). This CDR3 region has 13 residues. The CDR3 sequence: CATSTDRDYGYTF. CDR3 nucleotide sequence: TGTGCCACCAGCACCGACAGGGACTATGGCTACACCTTC.

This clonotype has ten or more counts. The CDR3 region has the DNA TGCAGTGTTCTGGGGGACATGGGTAATGAAAAACTGTTTTTT. Protein: CSVLGDMGNEKLFF. V usage is TRBV20-1 and J usage is TRBJ1-4; D may be TRBD1 (6 bases). Germline CDR1 reads DFQATT; CDR2 reads SNEGSKA (reference sequence). V lost 7 bases, J lost 4 bases, and 16 bases lay in between. This CDR3 is built from 14 residues.

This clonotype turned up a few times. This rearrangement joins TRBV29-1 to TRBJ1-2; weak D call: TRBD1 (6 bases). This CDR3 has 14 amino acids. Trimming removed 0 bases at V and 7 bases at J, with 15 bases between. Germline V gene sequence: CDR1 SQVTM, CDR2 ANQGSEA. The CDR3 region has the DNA TGCAGCGTTGAAGACCCAAGGGGGGCGGGTGGCTACACCTTC. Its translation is CSVEDPRGAGGYTF.

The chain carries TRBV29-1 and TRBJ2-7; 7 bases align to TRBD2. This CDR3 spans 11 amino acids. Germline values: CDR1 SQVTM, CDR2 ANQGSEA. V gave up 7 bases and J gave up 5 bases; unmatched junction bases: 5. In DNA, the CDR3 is TGCAGCGCTGGGAGGGTCCACGAGCAGTACTTC. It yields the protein CSAGRVHEQYF.

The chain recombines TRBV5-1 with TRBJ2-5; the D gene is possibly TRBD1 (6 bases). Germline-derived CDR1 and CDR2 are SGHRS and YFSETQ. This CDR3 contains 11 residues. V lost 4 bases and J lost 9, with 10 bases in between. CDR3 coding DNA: TGCGCCAGCAGCGACACAGGGTCCCAGTACTTC. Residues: CASSDTGSQYF.

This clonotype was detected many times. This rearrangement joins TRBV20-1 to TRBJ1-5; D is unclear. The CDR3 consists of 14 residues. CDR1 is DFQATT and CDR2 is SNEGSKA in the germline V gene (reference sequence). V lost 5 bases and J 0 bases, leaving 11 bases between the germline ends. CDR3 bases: TGCAGTGCTTTCCCTCAGTATAGCAATCAGCCCCAGCATTTT. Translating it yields CSAFPQYSNQPQHF.